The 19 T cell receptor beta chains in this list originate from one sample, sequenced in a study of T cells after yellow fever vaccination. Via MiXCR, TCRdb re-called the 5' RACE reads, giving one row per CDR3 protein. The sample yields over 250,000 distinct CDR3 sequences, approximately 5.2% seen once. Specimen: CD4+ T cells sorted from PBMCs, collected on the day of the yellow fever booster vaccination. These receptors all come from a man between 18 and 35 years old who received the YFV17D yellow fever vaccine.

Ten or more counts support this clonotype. CDR3 coding DNA: TGTGCCAGCGGGCTAGCGGGGGGATACGAGCAGTACGTC. It translates to CASGLAGGYEQYV. This chain links TRBV7-2 with TRBJ2-7; 11 positions match TRBD2. The CDR3 consists of 13 residues. CDR1 is SGHTA, CDR2 FQGNSA, per germline. With V trimmed by 8 bases and J by 4 bases, 4 bases remained unmatched.

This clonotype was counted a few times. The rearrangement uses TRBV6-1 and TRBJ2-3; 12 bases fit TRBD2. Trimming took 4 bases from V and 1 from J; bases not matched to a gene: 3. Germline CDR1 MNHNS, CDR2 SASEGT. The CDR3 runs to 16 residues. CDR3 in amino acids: CASSVTSGGRTDTQYF. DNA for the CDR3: TGTGCCAGCAGTGTCACTAGCGGGGGGCGCACAGATACGCAGTATTTT.

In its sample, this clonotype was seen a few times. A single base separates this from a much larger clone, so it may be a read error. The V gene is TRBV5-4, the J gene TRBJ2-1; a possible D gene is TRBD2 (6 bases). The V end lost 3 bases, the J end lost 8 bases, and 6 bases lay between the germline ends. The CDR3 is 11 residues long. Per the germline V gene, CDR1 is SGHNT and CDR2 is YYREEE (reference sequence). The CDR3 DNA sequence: TGTGCCAGCAGCTGGGAGGATGAGCAGTTCTTC. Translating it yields CASSWEDEQFF.

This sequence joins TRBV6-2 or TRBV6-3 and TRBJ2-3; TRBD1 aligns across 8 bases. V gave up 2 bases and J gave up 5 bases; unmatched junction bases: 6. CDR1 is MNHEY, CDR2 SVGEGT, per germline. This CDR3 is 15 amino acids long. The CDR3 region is CASSYPTGAGDTQYF. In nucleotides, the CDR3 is TGTGCCAGCAGTTACCCGACAGGGGCCGGAGATACGCAGTATTTT.

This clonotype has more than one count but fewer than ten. The CDR3 nucleotides read TGCAGTGCTGGAGGAGTCCAGGGGCACAATGAGCAGTTCTTC. It is translated as CSAGGVQGHNEQFF. The chain links TRBV20-1 to TRBJ2-1; D possibly corresponds to TRBD1 (6 bases). The CDR3 contains 14 residues. Germline values: CDR1 DFQATT, CDR2 SNEGSKA (reference sequence). The V end lost 5 bases, the J end lost 5 bases, and 16 bases lay between the germline ends.

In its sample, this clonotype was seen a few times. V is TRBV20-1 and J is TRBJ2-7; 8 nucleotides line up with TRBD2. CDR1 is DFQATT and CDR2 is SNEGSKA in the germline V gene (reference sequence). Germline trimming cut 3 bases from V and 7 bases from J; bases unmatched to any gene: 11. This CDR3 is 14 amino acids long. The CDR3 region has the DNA TGCAGTGCTAGTCCCTTACGGGAGGGGAAAGAGCAGTACTTC. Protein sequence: CSASPLREGKEQYF.

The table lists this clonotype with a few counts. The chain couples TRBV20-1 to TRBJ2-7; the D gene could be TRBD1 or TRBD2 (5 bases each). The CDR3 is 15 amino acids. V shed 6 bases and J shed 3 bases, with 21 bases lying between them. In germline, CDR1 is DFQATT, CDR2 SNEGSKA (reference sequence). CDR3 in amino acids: CSATRVGTDSYEQYV. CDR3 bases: TGCAGTGCGACCCGAGTGGGGACGGATAGCTACGAGCAGTACGTC.

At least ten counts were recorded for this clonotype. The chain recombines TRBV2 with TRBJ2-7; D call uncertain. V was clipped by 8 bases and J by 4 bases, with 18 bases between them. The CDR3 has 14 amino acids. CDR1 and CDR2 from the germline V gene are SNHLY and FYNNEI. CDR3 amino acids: CASRQAIVLYEQYV. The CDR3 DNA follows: TGTGCCAGCCGCCAGGCCATCGTTCTTTACGAGCAGTACGTC.

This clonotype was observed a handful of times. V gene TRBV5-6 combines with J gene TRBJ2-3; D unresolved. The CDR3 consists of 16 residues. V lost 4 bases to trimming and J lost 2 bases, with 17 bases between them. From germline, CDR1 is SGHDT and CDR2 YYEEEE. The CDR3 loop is CASSQAIGFSTDTQYF. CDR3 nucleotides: TGTGCCAGCAGCCAAGCCATCGGGTTTTCCACAGATACGCAGTATTTT.

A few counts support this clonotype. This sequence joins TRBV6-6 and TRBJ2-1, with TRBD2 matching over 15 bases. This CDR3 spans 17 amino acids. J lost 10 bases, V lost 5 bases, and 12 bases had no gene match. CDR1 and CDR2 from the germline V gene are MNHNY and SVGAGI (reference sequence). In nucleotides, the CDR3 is TGTGCCAGCAGTAAACGACGGACTAGCGGGGGGGAAGGAGAGCAGTTCTTC. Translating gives CASSKRRTSGGEGEQFF.

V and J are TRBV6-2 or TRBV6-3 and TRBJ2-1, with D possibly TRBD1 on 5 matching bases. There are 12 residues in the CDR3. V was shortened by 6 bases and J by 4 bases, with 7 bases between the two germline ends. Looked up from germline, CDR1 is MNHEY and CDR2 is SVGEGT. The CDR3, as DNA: TGTGCCAGCAGCGACAGATACAATGAGCAGTTCTTC. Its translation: CASSDRYNEQFF.

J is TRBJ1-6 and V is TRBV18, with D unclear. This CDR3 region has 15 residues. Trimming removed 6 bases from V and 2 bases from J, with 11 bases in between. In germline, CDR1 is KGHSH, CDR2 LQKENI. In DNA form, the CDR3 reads TGTGCCAGCTCTATGGACGTAACCTATAATTCACCCCTCCACTTT. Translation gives CASSMDVTYNSPLHF.

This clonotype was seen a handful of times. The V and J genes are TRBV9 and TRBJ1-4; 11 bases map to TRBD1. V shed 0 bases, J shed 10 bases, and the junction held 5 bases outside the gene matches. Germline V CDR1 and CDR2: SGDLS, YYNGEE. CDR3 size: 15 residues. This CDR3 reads CASSVGGTGGGKLFF. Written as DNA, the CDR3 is TGTGCCAGCAGCGTAGGCGGGACAGGGGGAGGAAAACTGTTTTTT.

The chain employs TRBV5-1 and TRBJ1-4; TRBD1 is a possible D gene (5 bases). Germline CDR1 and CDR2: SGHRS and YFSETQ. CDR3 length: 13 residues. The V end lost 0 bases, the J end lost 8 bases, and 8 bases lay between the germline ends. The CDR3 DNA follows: TGCGCCAGCAGCTTGGATAGGGGCGAAAAACTGTTTTTT. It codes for CASSLDRGEKLFF.

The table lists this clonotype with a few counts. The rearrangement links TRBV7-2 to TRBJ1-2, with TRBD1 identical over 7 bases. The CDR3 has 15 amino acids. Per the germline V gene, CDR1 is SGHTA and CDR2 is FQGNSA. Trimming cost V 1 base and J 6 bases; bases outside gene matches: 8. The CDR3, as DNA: TGTGCCAGCAGCTTAGGGGCGACAGGGCCAAATGGCTACACCTTC. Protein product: CASSLGATGPNGYTF.

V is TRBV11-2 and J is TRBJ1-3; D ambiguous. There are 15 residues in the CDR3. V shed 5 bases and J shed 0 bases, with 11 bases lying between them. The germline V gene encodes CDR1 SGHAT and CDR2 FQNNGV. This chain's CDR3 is CASSPGPYSGNTIYF. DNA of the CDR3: TGTGCCAGCAGCCCGGGCCCGTACTCTGGAAACACCATATATTTT.

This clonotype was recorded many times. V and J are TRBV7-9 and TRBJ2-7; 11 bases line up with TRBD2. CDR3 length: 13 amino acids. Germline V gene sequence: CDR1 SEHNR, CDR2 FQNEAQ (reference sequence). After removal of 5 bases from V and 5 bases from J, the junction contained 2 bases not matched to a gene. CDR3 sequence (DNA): TGTGCCAGCAGCCGGGGACTAGCGGACGAGCAGTACTTC. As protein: CASSRGLADEQYF. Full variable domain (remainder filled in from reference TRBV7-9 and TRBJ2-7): DTGVSQNPRHKITKRGQNVTFRCDPISEHNRLYWYRQTLGQGPEFLTYFQNEAQLEKSRLLSDRFSAERPKGSFSTLEIQRTEQGDSAMYLCASSRGLADEQYFGPGTRLTVT.

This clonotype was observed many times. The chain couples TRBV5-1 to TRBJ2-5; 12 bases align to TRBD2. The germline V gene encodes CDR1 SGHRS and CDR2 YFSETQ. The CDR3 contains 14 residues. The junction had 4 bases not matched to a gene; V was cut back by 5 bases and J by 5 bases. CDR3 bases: TGCGCCAGCAGTGGACTAGCGGGGACGGAGACCCAGTACTTC. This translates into CASSGLAGTETQYF.

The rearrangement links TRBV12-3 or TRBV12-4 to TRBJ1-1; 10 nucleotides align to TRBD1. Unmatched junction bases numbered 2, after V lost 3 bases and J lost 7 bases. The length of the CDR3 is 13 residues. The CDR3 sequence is CASSLTGGSEAFF. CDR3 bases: TGTGCCAGCAGTTTGACAGGGGGCAGTGAAGCTTTCTTT.